Included here is one T cell receptor (beta chain) sequence, with context. No antigen is known for it. Germline V gene lookup returns CDR1 SGHDT and CDR2 YYEEEE. The CDR3 has 17 amino acids. The V end was cut by 4 bases, the J end by 4 bases, with 23 bases between. Only in-frame clones appear in the TCRdb table, and some are missing; sequencing was by immunoSEQ multiplex PCR. The sample has approximately 17,000 clones, approximately 76% seen once; the top ten hold approximately 8%. These data come from a study of neoadjuvant nivolumab and ipilimumab in lung cancer. Broader study findings: Resected-tumor TCR richness correlated positively with pretherapy blood richness. Only two of four nivolumab-treated tumors gained richness and clonality by surgery. Only a small number of samples underwent TCR sequencing. TCR richness and clonality were higher in tumors than adjacent uninvolved lung.

Sample: tumor tissue, taken after neoadjuvant nivolumab, alone or with ipilimumab, at or shortly before surgery. This TCR derives from an adult with non-small cell lung cancer. The J gene is TRBJ1-2, the V gene TRBV5-6, with D perhaps TRBD1 (5 bases). The CDR3 spells CASSPFSGTASAYGYTF. The CDR3 coding sequence is TGTGCCAGCAGCCCTTTCTCCGGGACCGCCAGTGCCTATGGCTACACCTTC.